Below, one T cell receptor (beta chain) is given with its context. Its specificity is not known. The entry originates in a study of T cell responses to AZD1222 COVID-19 vaccine. Study as a whole: The study pooled second doses at about 4 or about 12 weeks.

Study outcomes and limitations: Vaccine-associated CD4 TCRs spanned spike, dominant at 160-218 and 743-854. Within unmutated variant regions lay the reported targets of nearly half of spike-specific TCRs.

The CDR3 is 13 amino acids. CDR1 is MNHEY, CDR2 SVGAGI, per germline. The V gene end was trimmed by 8 bases and the J gene end by 6 bases; junction bases not matched to a gene: 10. TCRdb keeps only in-frame clones here, not all; method: immunoSEQ multiplex PCR. The sample carries about 110,000 clones, about 86% recorded once. The TCR sequence derives from an adult in good health. The starting material was peripheral blood, obtained on day 0 of AZD1222 vaccination. The chain has TRBV6-5 and TRBJ2-7, with 7 bases that match TRBD1. CDR3 region: CASQTGTSFEQYF. CDR3 nucleotides: TGTGCCAGCCAGACAGGGACAAGCTTCGAGCAGTACTTC.